This TCR beta chain appears in the sequencing data of a study of molecular identifiers for immune sequencing clone quantification. CD8+CD4-CCR7+CD45RA+ cells were sorted as naive CD8 T cells. Points from the study as a whole: It was shown that clones above 20 RNA copies held over 99% of effector molecules, but under 1% in naive cells.

This clonotype was seen a handful of times. Its antigen is unidentified. Each CDR3 protein gets one entry after TCRdb re-called the PCR reads with MiXCR. The data contain about 100,000 distinct CDR3 sequences, around a third of them singletons. Source material: naive CD8+ T cells from blood, with Jurkat cell RNA spiked in. The subset here: FACS-sorted CD8+CD4-CCR7+CD45RA+ naive T cells. The source of this sequence is a human donor in good health. Some libraries in this study had Jurkat cell RNA spiked in.

Here the CDR3 reads CASGLNAGGPTVLLGRDTQYF. CDR3 nucleotide sequence: TGTGCTAGTGGTTTGAACGCGGGAGGCCCTACCGTCCTCTTGGGGAGAGATACGCAGTATTTT. The V gene is TRBV12-5, the J gene TRBJ2-3, with 8 positions matching TRBD2. The trim removed 2 bases at V and 5 bases at J, leaving 24 bases unmatched. The V gene's germline CDR1 is LGHNT and CDR2 FRNRAP. The CDR3 totals 21 residues.